Listed below are T cell receptor beta chains from one sample, sequenced in a study of cytomegalovirus exposure and HLA in healthy donors. Sequenced by immunoSEQ multiplex PCR; TCRdb stores in-frame clones only, minus some. This sample has 100,000 or so clones; 9.5% to 15% occur once, and the top ten carry 16%. The sample consisted of PBMCs. Source of these receptors: a man aged 40-50 years in good health and CMV-seropositive. CDR3s include the opening cysteine and the closing phenylalanine or tryptophan. Fields, in order: J gene, D gene, V gene, clone size, CDR3 protein, CDR3 DNA. D genes are given only for firm matches. Where a row states a size, it is once, few, many or the class of an expanded clone; other rows omit it.

>TRBJ2-3|.|TRBV2|few
CASSAGLGRGPDTQYF
TGTGCCAGCAGTGCAGGGCTAGGACGTGGTCCGGATACGCAGTATTTT
>TRBJ2-7|.|TRBV7-8|few
CASSLAIDYRNEQYF
TGTGCCAGCAGCTTAGCCATCGACTACCGAAACGAGCAGTACTTC
>TRBJ2-1|.|TRBV25-1|.
CGCAASSYNEQFF
TGTGGATGCGCGGCGAGCTCCTACAATGAGCAGTTCTTC
>TRBJ2-1|TRBD2|TRBV7-7|few
CASSLLAGVDHEQFF
TGTGCCAGCAGCTTACTAGCGGGAGTAGACCATGAGCAGTTCTTC
>TRBJ1-5|.|TRBV7-2|few
CASSLAAGVSNQPQHF
TGTGCCAGCAGCTTAGCTGCAGGGGTAAGCAATCAGCCCCAGCATTTT
>TRBJ1-3|TRBD1|TRBV4-1|few
CASSQGPTGGSGNTIYF
TGCGCCAGCAGCCAAGGGCCGACAGGGGGTTCTGGAAACACCATATATTTT
>TRBJ2-2|TRBD2|TRBV7-9|.
CASSGTSGLTGELFF
TGTGCCAGCAGCGGGACTAGCGGGTTAACCGGGGAGCTGTTTTTT
>TRBJ1-2|.|TRBV5-1|few
CASSSPFFDSPLNYGYTF
TGCGCCAGCAGCTCCCCTTTTTTCGACAGTCCTCTCAACTATGGCTACACCTTC
>TRBJ1-4|.|TRBV7-2|.
CASSLGGSEKLFF
TGTGCCAGCAGCTTAGGCGGGTCGGAAAAACTGTTTTTT
>TRBJ1-1|TRBD1|TRBV4-1|.
CASSRTRGYTEAFF
TGCGCCAGCAGCCGAACCAGGGGGTACACTGAAGCTTTCTTT
>TRBJ1-5|TRBD1|TRBV6-1|.
CASSAAGGHQPQHF
TGTGCCAGCAGTGCCGCAGGGGGTCATCAGCCCCAGCATTTT
>TRBJ1-1|.|TRBV18|.
CASSYARQGSYTEAFF
TGTGCCAGCTCGTACGCCCGGCAGGGGAGCTACACTGAAGCTTTCTTT
>TRBJ1-2|TRBD1|TRBV5-5|few
CASSSGTEYGYTF
TGTGCCAGCAGCTCCGGGACAGAGTATGGCTACACCTTC
>TRBJ2-2|TRBD2|TRBV19|.
CASSTLAGGPNTGELFF
TGTGCCAGTAGTACCCTAGCGGGAGGCCCGAACACCGGGGAGCTGTTTTTT
>TRBJ1-5|.|TRBV30|.
CAWSVQGGQPQHF
TGTGCCTGGAGTGTACAGGGCGGGCAGCCCCAGCATTTT
>TRBJ2-2|.|TRBV29-1|.
CSVRGTSTTGELFF
TGCAGCGTTAGGGGGACATCGACCACCGGGGAGCTGTTTTTT
>TRBJ2-7|.|TRBV10-1|.
CANPRAKTGSYEQYF
TGCGCCAACCCCAGAGCAAAGACAGGCTCCTACGAGCAGTACTTC
>TRBJ1-3|.|TRBV2|once
CASSDTSSTLERTIYF
TGTGCCAGCAGTGATACTAGTAGCACTCTGGAGCGCACCATATATTTT
>TRBJ2-3|.|TRBV29-1|.
CSVEPTGSDTQYF
TGCAGCGTTGAACCGACCGGGTCGGATACGCAGTATTTT
>TRBJ2-5|.|TRBV7-2|.
CASSLRAGPQETQYF
TGTGCCAGCAGCTTAAGAGCGGGCCCCCAAGAGACCCAGTACTTC
>TRBJ2-1|.|TRBV6-5|.
CASRGSLGNEQFF
TGTGCCAGCAGGGGGAGTTTGGGCAATGAGCAGTTCTTC
>TRBJ2-1|TRBD2|TRBV5-1|few
CASSTGTSGRDEQFF
TGCGCCAGCAGCACCGGGACTAGCGGGAGAGATGAGCAGTTCTTC
>TRBJ2-7|.|TRBV18|few
CASSPSGFSSYEQYF
TGTGCCAGCTCACCTAGCGGTTTCAGCTCCTACGAGCAGTACTTC
>TRBJ1-4|TRBD1|TRBV19|.
CASGLSGTGREKLFF
TGTGCCAGTGGGCTTTCCGGGACAGGGCGGGAAAAACTGTTTTTT
>TRBJ2-1|TRBD2|TRBV5-4|few
CASSLESSGSSYNEQFF
TGTGCCAGCAGCTTGGAAAGTAGCGGGAGCTCCTACAATGAGCAGTTCTTC
>TRBJ1-1|TRBD1|TRBV6-1|.
CASSGADRPIEEAFF
TGTGCCAGCAGTGGTGCGGACAGGCCGATTGAGGAAGCTTTCTTT
>TRBJ2-5|TRBD2|TRBV5-6|few
CASSPGGETQYF
TGTGCCAGCAGCCCGGGGGGGGAGACCCAGTACTTC
>TRBJ2-7|.|TRBV7-3|.
CASSLTGGTYEQYF
TGTGCCAGCAGCTTAACGGGAGGAACCTACGAGCAGTACTTC
>TRBJ2-7|.|TRBV19|.
CASSTDRSSYEQYF
TGTGCCAGTAGTACCGACAGGTCTTCCTACGAGCAGTACTTC
>TRBJ1-6|.|TRBV30|few
CAWGLTNSPLHF
TGTGCCTGGGGCCTTACAAACTCACCCCTCCACTTT
>TRBJ1-4|.|TRBV9|.
CASSASSLRVNEKLFF
TGTGCCAGCAGCGCCTCCAGCCTGCGGGTTAATGAAAAACTGTTTTTT
>TRBJ2-7|TRBD2|TRBV29-1|.
CSVRTSGRYEQYF
TGCAGCGTACGGACTAGCGGGAGATACGAGCAGTACTTC
>TRBJ1-2|TRBD1|TRBV7-2|.
CASSPRDRALGYGYTF
TGTGCCAGCAGCCCCCGGGACAGGGCACTAGGCTATGGCTACACCTTC
>TRBJ1-3|.|TRBV9|.
CASSDRRGSGNTIYF
TGTGCCAGCAGCGACCGCAGGGGATCTGGAAACACCATATATTTT
>TRBJ2-2|TRBD1|TRBV5-1|few
CASSSGQRTNTGELFF
TGCGCCAGCAGCTCGGGACAGCGCACGAACACCGGGGAGCTGTTTTTT
>TRBJ2-3|.|TRBV11-2|.
CASSLFAAGDTQYF
TGTGCCAGCAGCTTATTCGCCGCCGGAGATACGCAGTATTTT
>TRBJ2-1|.|TRBV29-1|few
CSIGEPYNEQFF
TGCAGCATAGGGGAACCCTACAATGAGCAGTTCTTC
>TRBJ2-7|TRBD1|TRBV18|few
CASSLGQGGSSYEQYF
TGTGCCAGCTCTCTAGGACAGGGGGGCAGCTCCTACGAGCAGTACTTC
>TRBJ2-1|.|TRBV7-9|few
CASSLPDNEQFF
TGTGCCAGCAGCTTACCCGACAATGAGCAGTTCTTC
>TRBJ1-4|.|TRBV19|few
CASARGAAANEKLFF
TGTGCCAGCGCCCGCGGGGCGGCGGCTAATGAAAAACTGTTTTTT
>TRBJ1-2|TRBD1|TRBV9|.
CASRPGQGRSYGYTF
TGTGCCAGCAGACCGGGACAGGGCCGATCTTATGGCTACACCTTC
>TRBJ2-2|.|TRBV13|few
CASSFGSTPSGELFF
TGTGCCAGCAGCTTCGGGAGTACCCCATCCGGGGAGCTGTTTTTT
>TRBJ1-1|TRBD1|TRBV7-6|few
CASSLAGQGANTEAFF
TGTGCCAGCAGCTTAGCAGGACAGGGGGCGAACACTGAAGCTTTCTTT
>TRBJ2-7|.|TRBV2|few
CASSVLAYEQYF
TGTGCCAGCAGTGTTTTAGCCTACGAGCAGTACTTC